This passage covers 20 T cell receptor beta chains from one sample sequenced in a study of T cell responses to AZD1222 COVID-19 vaccine. Generated by immunoSEQ multiplex PCR, the TCRdb table keeps only in-frame clones and is missing some. The table includes approximately 130,000 clones, approximately 83% detected once. Sample: peripheral blood, taken on day 0 of AZD1222 vaccination. These receptors all come from an adult in good health.

The CDR3 is CASSPTGGVLFF. In DNA form, the CDR3 reads TGTGCCAGCAGTCCTACAGGGGGAGTACTGTTTTTT. The chain is built from TRBV12-3 or TRBV12-4 and TRBJ1-4; the match to TRBD1 covers 8 bases. The V gene end was trimmed by 5 bases and the J gene end by 13 bases; junction bases not matched to a gene: 6. The CDR3 consists of 12 residues.

The CDR3 nucleotides are TGTGCCAGCAGTCGAGGTCCCATCCCCGGTGAAGCTTTCTTT. It encodes CASSRGPIPGEAFF. The chain recombines TRBV6-5 with TRBJ1-1, with D uncertain. Germline V CDR1 and CDR2: MNHEY, SVGAGI. Between the trimmed V and J ends, which lost 5 bases and 7 bases, there was a span of 17 bases. CDR3 length: 14 amino acids.

This clone was counted a single time. The chain links TRBV30 to TRBJ1-3; D is undetermined. Trimming took 1 base from V and 0 from J, leaving 10 bases between them. This CDR3 is 15 amino acids long. The germline CDR1 and CDR2 sequences are GTSNPN and SVGIG (reference sequence). The CDR3 reads CAWSASTFSGNTIYF. The CDR3 region has the DNA TGTGCCTGGAGTGCTTCGACATTCTCTGGAAACACCATATATTTT.

The V call is TRBV4-3, the J call TRBJ2-7; D assignment may be TRBD1 or TRBD2 (5 bases each). The V and J ends lost 0 bases and 4 bases respectively, with 13 bases between them. Germline CDR1 reads LGHNA; CDR2 reads YSLEER. This CDR3 is 15 amino acids long. This CDR3 reads CASSQDTGWGYEQYF. CDR3 in DNA: TGCGCCAGCAGCCAAGATACGGGATGGGGGTACGAGCAGTACTTC.

CDR3 nucleotides: TGTGCCAGTAGTAGCAGCCTCGCCAGAACCTACGAGCAGTACTTC. This gives the protein CASSSSLARTYEQYF. This rearrangement joins TRBV19 to TRBJ2-7, with no clear D. This CDR3 is built from 15 residues. Germline V lookup: CDR1 LNHDA, CDR2 SQIVND (reference sequence). Trimming removed 4 bases from V and 2 bases from J, with 15 bases in between. The whole variable domain, filled in from reference TRBV19 and TRBJ2-7, reads DGGITQSPKYLFRKEGQNVTLSCEQNLNHDAMYWYRQDPGQGLRLIYYSQIVNDFQKGDIAEGYSVSREKKESFPLTVTSAQKNPTAFYLCASSSSLARTYEQYFGPGTRLTVT.

The V call is TRBV5-5, the J call TRBJ2-1; a weak D match, TRBD1 (5 bases). The germline V gene encodes CDR1 SGHKS and CDR2 YYEKEE (reference sequence). The CDR3 is 15 amino acids. Deletions cut 0 bases from V and 0 bases from J, with 7 bases between. This CDR3 reads CASSLGQGSYNEQFF. The CDR3 coding sequence is TGTGCCAGCAGCTTGGGGCAGGGCTCCTACAATGAGCAGTTCTTC.

J is TRBJ1-1 and V is TRBV18, with D hard to call. The CDR3 is made up of 14 amino acids. With 0 bases removed from V and 3 bases from J, the gap between germline ends came to 8 bases. Germline CDR1 KGHSH, CDR2 LQKENI. DNA for the CDR3: TGTGCCAGCTCACCACCGGGCGGCTACACTGAAGCTTTCTTT. This sequence encodes CASSPPGGYTEAFF.

The chain carries TRBV7-9 and TRBJ1-5, with D perhaps matching TRBD1 (5 bases). The V end lost 0 bases, the J end lost 1 base, and 10 bases lay between the germline ends. This CDR3 has 16 residues. Germline V gene lookup returns CDR1 SEHNR and CDR2 FQNEAQ (reference sequence). CDR3 sequence (DNA): TGTGCCAGCAGCTTAGCGGGGGGTTTAAGCAATCAGCCCCAGCATTTT. Residues: CASSLAGGLSNQPQHF.

This clone was seen once. The V call is TRBV9, the J call TRBJ2-3; 8 nucleotides match TRBD1. J gave up 5 bases and V 3 bases, and 11 bases lay outside the gene matches. The CDR3 contains 16 residues. The V gene's germline CDR1 is SGDLS and CDR2 YYNGEE. The CDR3 DNA reads TGTGCCAGCAGCGCCCCCCCCCAGGGGGCAAAAGATACGCAGTATTTT. Translating gives CASSAPPQGAKDTQYF.

DNA of the CDR3: TGTGCCAGCAGCTTAGATACGGGGCGGGTGGGTAATGAGCAGTTCTTC. Translated, it gives CASSLDTGRVGNEQFF. This sequence joins TRBV7-6 and TRBJ2-1; D tentatively reads TRBD1 or TRBD2 (5 bases each). This CDR3 is built from 16 residues. V gave up 1 base and J gave up 7 bases, with 17 bases separating them. Per germline, CDR1 SGHVS and CDR2 FNYEAQ.

The chain is built from TRBV19 and TRBJ1-5, with D unresolved. The germline V gene encodes CDR1 LNHDA and CDR2 SQIVND (reference sequence). V dropped 7 bases and J dropped 3 bases, with 10 bases sitting between them. The CDR3 contains 13 residues. The CDR3 sequence is CASKEHNNQPQHF. The DNA for the CDR3 is TGTGCCAGTAAGGAGCATAACAATCAGCCCCAGCATTTT.

Only one count was recorded for this clone. V gene TRBV4-3 combines with J gene TRBJ2-2; no reliable D call. The length of the CDR3 is 15 residues. Per the germline V gene, CDR1 is LGHNA and CDR2 is YSLEER. Deletions cut 0 bases from V and 3 bases from J, with 8 bases between. The CDR3 reads CASSQEAGYTGELFF. In DNA, the CDR3 is TGCGCCAGCAGCCAAGAAGCAGGCTACACCGGGGAGCTGTTTTTT.

This chain connects TRBV5-1 to TRBJ2-1, with no clear D. This CDR3 contains 13 residues. Trimming stripped 6 bases from V and 9 bases from J, with 16 bases between. CDR1 and CDR2 (germline): SGHRS, YFSETQ. Written as DNA, the CDR3 is TGCGCCAGCAATTTTGAAAGGAGTGTTGAGCAGTTCTTC. It yields the protein CASNFERSVEQFF.

This clone has only a few counts. The CDR3 loop is CSVDADTYYEQYF. Written as DNA, the CDR3 is TGCAGCGTTGACGCGGACACCTACTACGAGCAGTACTTC. The V and J genes are TRBV29-1 and TRBJ2-7; a weak D match, TRBD1 (5 bases). Trimming left V 3 bases short and J 3 bases short, with 12 bases between. The CDR3 spans 13 residues. Germline assignment: CDR1 SQVTM and CDR2 ANQGSEA.

The chain carries TRBV19 and TRBJ2-2; TRBD2 aligns across 8 bases. CDR1 is LNHDA and CDR2 is SQIVND in the germline V gene (reference sequence). CDR3 length equals 15 residues. After removal of 6 bases from V and 4 bases from J, the junction contained 7 bases not matched to a gene. CDR3 nucleotide sequence: TGTGCCAGTAGGATGGCGGGGGGTGTCACCGGGGAGCTGTTTTTT. This sequence encodes CASRMAGGVTGELFF. The whole variable domain, filled in from reference TRBV19 and TRBJ2-2, reads DGGITQSPKYLFRKEGQNVTLSCEQNLNHDAMYWYRQDPGQGLRLIYYSQIVNDFQKGDIAEGYSVSREKKESFPLTVTSAQKNPTAFYLCASRMAGGVTGELFFGEGSRLTVL.

Many counts were recorded for this clone. CDR3 sequence: CASSLNLATTGNTIYF. The CDR3 DNA reads as TGTGCCAGCAGCTTGAATTTAGCGACTACTGGAAACACCATATATTTT. This chain joins TRBV5-4 and TRBJ1-3; D unresolved. V lost 1 base to trimming and J lost 2 bases, with 13 bases between them. Germline V CDR1 and CDR2: SGHNT, YYREEE (reference sequence). CDR3 size: 16 residues.

This clone was seen once. J is TRBJ2-3 and V is TRBV28, with TRBD2 matching 9 bases. Germline lookup yields CDR1 MDHEN and CDR2 SYDVKM. J was trimmed by 1 base and V by 5 bases; bases with no gene match: 19. There are 20 residues in the CDR3. The CDR3 bases are TGTGCCAGCAGTCCCTTTTCCCTTAAAGGAGCTAGCGGGGGCACAGATACGCAGTATTTT. Encoded protein: CASSPFSLKGASGGTDTQYF. The complete variable domain, with remaining parts taken from reference TRBV28 and TRBJ2-3, reads DVKVTQSSRYLVKRTGEKVFLECVQDMDHENMFWYRQDPGLGLRLIYFSYDVKMKEKGDIPEGYSVSREKKERFSLILESASTNQTSMYLCASSPFSLKGASGGTDTQYFGPGTRLTVL.

This clone showed up just once. The chain has TRBV7-3 and TRBJ2-7, with D maybe TRBD2 (7 bases). The CDR3 sequence is 14 residues long. V gave up 5 bases and J gave up 1 base, with 12 bases separating them. Germline CDR1 is SGHTA and CDR2 is FQGTGA. The CDR3: CASSLQGGSYEQYF. In DNA, the CDR3 is TGTGCCAGCAGCCTACAGGGAGGGTCCTACGAGCAGTACTTC.

This chain connects TRBV7-9 to TRBJ1-4; the D gene is possibly TRBD1 (6 bases). The CDR3 is 17 residues long. V was clipped by 2 bases and J by 6 bases, with 19 bases between them. CDR1 is SEHNR, CDR2 FQNEAQ, per germline (reference sequence). The CDR3 DNA follows: TGTGCCAGCAGCTTAACCGCCGACAGGAATGTCGATGAAAAACTGTTTTTT. This translates into CASSLTADRNVDEKLFF.

Here the CDR3 DNA reads TGTGCCAGTAGCCCGGACCTTATACAAGAGACCCAGTACTTC. This encodes CASSPDLIQETQYF. V gene TRBV19 combines with J gene TRBJ2-5; D is uncertain. The V gene's germline CDR1 is LNHDA and CDR2 SQIVND (reference sequence). V was pared by 6 bases and J by 2 bases, with 13 bases between. The CDR3 is 14 amino acids.